The 2 T cell receptor beta chains listed next were all sequenced from one sample in a study of long-term antiretroviral therapy in people with HIV. Version v3.0 of the immunoSEQ assay was performed at survey level. Profiled with immunoSEQ multiplex PCR; TCRdb holds only in-frame clones, not every one. The sample consists of around 23,000 clones, roughly 86% of them appearing once. The source material was unsorted PBMCs, sampled 1.8 years before starting antiretroviral therapy. The receptors here all came from a man in his fifties or sixties with HIV.

The CDR3 reads CASSFGIQETQYF. The DNA of the CDR3 is TGTGCCAGCAGCTTTGGGATCCAAGAGACCCAGTACTTC. The chain carries TRBV5-8 and TRBJ2-5; D gene ambiguous. Trimming removed 2 bases at V and 1 base at J, with 6 bases between. The CDR3 contains 13 residues. Germline V CDR1 and CDR2: SGHTS, YDEGEE. Looking up the rest from reference TRBV5-8 and TRBJ2-5 gives the full variable domain: EAGVTQSPTHLIKTRGQQATLRCSPISGHTSVYWYQQALGLGLQFLLWYDEGEERNRGNFPPRFSGRQFPNYSSELNVNALELEDSALYLCASSFGIQETQYFGPGTRLLVL.

This rearrangement joins TRBV9 to TRBJ2-1; D gene uncertain. V was pared by 4 bases and J by 5 bases, with 16 bases between. The CDR3 runs to 15 residues. Germline V CDR1 and CDR2: SGDLS, YYNGEE. Here the CDR3 DNA reads TGTGCCAGCAGCATCACGCAAAGGTTCGACAATGAGCAGTTCTTC. Protein product: CASSITQRFDNEQFF.